Reported below is one TCR beta chain. There are a few counts of this clonotype. Its cognate antigen has yet to be identified. Base qualities were left out, and no much larger clone turns up one base away. This entry belongs to a study of T cell repertoires in cytomegalovirus infection (dated by TCRdb to about 2019). Describing the broader study: The peptide stimulations were aimed at well-studied HLA-B-restricted epitopes as well as recently identified HLA-C-restricted CMV epitopes, whose presentation resists viral immunomodulation. Donor HLA type was relevant to the analysis, because carriage of CMV infection together with the matching HLA type was indicated by public TCR beta signatures.

What the authors observed across the whole study: The ex vivo response was dominated by HLA-C-restricted CMV-specific TCR beta clonotypes, which also provided the single most frequent clonotype in two of eight donors. Cumulative frequency of public TCR beta family members discriminated carriers of CMV infection plus the relevant HLA type in this cohort and an independent approximately 350-donor cohort.

The CDR3 sequence holds 14 residues, the cysteine and phenylalanine included. The entry retains the CDR3 DNA only, 42 bases that are in frame from base 1. Trimming takes 7 bases from V and 2 bases from J, and the germline ends sit 13 bases apart. The data were produced on an Illumina HiSeq 1500. TCRdb itself trimmed the public reads at Q25 with fastp, ran MiXCR and retained productive beta chains. Under each unique CDR3 protein, matching rows form one entry showing the most common genes and DNA. The sample data list roughly 350,000 distinct CDR3 sequences, and approximately 35% of these were observed just once. The top ten hold approximately 13% of the sample. The treatment or condition label corresponds to: in vitro stimulation with specific CMV peptide epitopes to enrich CMV-specific T cells.

The sequence joins TRBV12-3 or TRBV12-4 to TRBJ2-3, with the D gene uncertain. This sample comprised cultured PBMCs, obtained from culture after CMV antigen stimulation. The receptor was derived from a human donor in good health (CMV status not recorded). Some clones in this sample may be carry-over from other donors' samples. The nucleotides are TGTGCCAGCATTTCGGAGAGGTCCACAGATACGCAGTATTTT. It codes for CASISERSTDTQYF.